This T cell receptor beta chain was sequenced in a study of OX40 agonist ivuxolimab in advanced cancers. At the level of the study: Patients in dose escalation had liver, melanoma, kidney or head and neck cancers.

Produced via immunoSEQ multiplex PCR; TCRdb's table is partial and in-frame only. The data show 80,000 to 95,000 clones, about 90% seen once. This clonotype was obtained from an adult with an advanced solid tumor such as melanoma, head and neck, liver or kidney cancer. The sample was CD4+ or CD8+ T cells sorted from blood, taken in a trial of the OX40 agonist ivuxolimab.

Here the CDR3 reads CTSSREGEGRPTGELFF. CDR3 DNA: TGCACCAGCAGCCGAGAAGGGGAGGGGCGCCCCACCGGGGAGCTGTTTTTT. The V and J genes are TRBV1 and TRBJ2-2; no check of the table's D call, TRBD2, against the DNA was made. TRBV1 is a listed pseudogene. The CDR3 covers 17 residues.